This paragraph reports one TCR beta chain. This clonotype ranks as medium-sized (0.01 to 0.1%) by frequency alone, as no count is recorded. No antigen is known for it. This sample is part of a study of human CD8 memory T cell subsets (dated by TCRdb to the early 2020s). General notes on the study: TCRbeta repertoires of stem-like (TSTEM), progenitor exhausted-like (TPEX) and effector memory CD8+ T cell subsets were compared to assess their clonal relationships. Six donors each provided TSTEM, TPEX and effector memory subsets, and TCRbeta repertoires were obtained from all six. Overall study results and their limits: The stem-like TSTEM and TPEX subsets each shared clonotypes with effector memory cells, but the TSTEM and TPEX repertoires had minimal overlap with each other, suggesting distinct antigen spectra. Only TCRbeta chains were sequenced, and repertoire comparisons rested on a handful of donors tested with paired t-tests and Bonferroni correction. Similarly high normalized Shannon-Wiener diversity was shown by TSTEM and TPEX subsets, whereas comparatively lower diversity was seen in effector memory subsets. Based on Chao1 estimates, TSTEM subsets appeared to have greater repertoire diversity than TPEX subsets, which could potentially reflect a broader range of specificities.

From the germline V gene, CDR1 is MDHEN and CDR2 is SYDVKM. Measured from the cysteine to the phenylalanine, the CDR3 is 15 residues long. No DNA has been recorded. Sequencing instrument: NextSeq 550. A Human TCR Profiling Kit was used to prepare UMI-labeled 5' RACE TCRbeta libraries. The same number of PCR cycles was used to prepare all TCRbeta libraries in parallel. On the authors' methods: Between about 2,900 and 20,000 functional CDR3beta clonotypes were contained in each TCRbeta library. MIGEC 1.2.9 was used for UMI extraction and consensus assembly, with a minimum of three reads required per UMI. MiXCR 3.0.3 was used to extract in-frame CDR3beta repertoires. After each sample was downsampled to 42,000 randomly selected UMIs, diversity metrics were computed in VDJtools 1.2.1. For each sample pair, the repertoire overlap metrics D, R and F2 were calculated in VDJtools using the top 3,000 clones. TCRdb reprocessed the reads; each CDR3 protein sequence makes one entry, and DNA is unavailable. What appears here as the V and J calls and clone size reflects TCRdb's work, not the paper's. This sample's listing comprises approximately 5,000 distinct CDR3 sequences. The leading ten clones occupy more than 20% of the sample.

Density gradient separation was used to isolate peripheral blood mononuclear cells from healthy donor buffy coats. The study enriched total CD8+ T cells through negative magnetic separation using EasySep or MojoSort CD8+ T cell isolation kits. For each subset, total RNA was extracted using an RNeasy Mini Kit from duplicate vials of 150,000 sorted CD8+ T cells. PBMCs were used either fresh or after being cryopreserved in fetal bovine serum containing around 10% DMSO. Fluorescence-activated cell sorting on a FACSAria III was used to sort the CD8+ T cell subsets to purity. Input material: CD8+ effector memory T cells (TEM) sorted from PBMCs. The meaning of the sample's cell subset or site label: effector memory CD8 T cells, CCR7- CD45RO+ CD95+. This TCR derives from a human donor in good health. The chain employs TRBV28 and TRBJ2-3; TCRdb proposes TRBD2, but this gene call is untestable without DNA. The CDR3 protein is CASSLRDLAIDTQYF.